This TCR beta chain derives from a study of blood T cells in healthy people across ages. Overall study results and limits: Significant beta diversity loss was already apparent by age approximately 37, declining roughly linearly.

This clonotype was seen more than once but under ten times. Its target is not known. Germline V gene data show CDR1 as KGHSH and CDR2 as LQKENI. This CDR3 spans 15 amino acids. V shed 2 bases and J shed 0 bases, with 8 bases lying between them. Combining a sample-barcoded 5' primer with a J-beta primer mix, a second PCR ran for about 7 to 11 cycles. TCRdb used MiXCR to reprocess the 5' RACE reads, holding one entry per CDR3 protein. This table has about 1,800,000 distinct CDR3 sequences, roughly 27% appearing once. The sequencing sample was made of blood. This receptor was identified in a woman younger than 45 in good health. The rearrangement links TRBV18 to TRBJ2-4; D is ambiguous. CDR3 nucleotide sequence: TGTGCCAGCTCACCAGCCCGCGAAGCCAAAAACATTCAGTACTTC. Encoded protein: CASSPAREAKNIQYF.